This is a list of T cell receptor beta chains from one sample in a study of blood T cell repertoires in COVID-19. Generated by immunoSEQ multiplex PCR, the TCRdb table keeps only in-frame clones and is missing some. In the table there are about 400,000 clones, roughly 86% of which are singletons. Sequencing was performed on PBMCs or T cells enriched from blood (not recorded which). The receptors stem from a woman younger than 45 who had recovered from COVID-19. CDR3s include the opening cysteine and the closing phenylalanine or tryptophan. Each record gives: CDR3 length, J gene, clone size, D gene, V gene, CDR3 protein, CDR3 DNA. The D gene is left open where the match is weak. Clone size is not always given. Where it is, it says once, few, many or a class for expanded clones.

cdr3_length: 16
j_call: TRBJ1-5
clone_size: .
d_call: .
v_call: TRBV19
cdr3_aa: CASSIATPGDNQPQHF
cdr3_nt: TGTGCCAGTAGTATAGCAACCCCCGGGGACAATCAGCCCCAGCATTTT

cdr3_length: 16
j_call: TRBJ2-5
clone_size: .
d_call: TRBD2
v_call: TRBV10-1
cdr3_aa: CASSSTSGGFQETQYF
cdr3_nt: TGCGCCAGCAGCTCCACTAGCGGGGGGTTCCAAGAGACCCAGTACTTC

cdr3_length: 14
j_call: TRBJ2-7
clone_size: .
d_call: .
v_call: TRBV6-5
cdr3_aa: CASSYIQGQGEQYF
cdr3_nt: TGTGCCAGCAGTTATATCCAGGGTCAAGGCGAGCAGTACTTC

cdr3_length: 11
j_call: TRBJ1-2
clone_size: .
d_call: .
v_call: TRBV20-1
cdr3_aa: CSAKNRDGYTF
cdr3_nt: TGCAGTGCTAAGAACAGGGATGGCTACACCTTC

cdr3_length: 14
j_call: TRBJ1-6
clone_size: .
d_call: TRBD1
v_call: TRBV7-2
cdr3_aa: CASSSDRGNSPLHF
cdr3_nt: TGTGCCAGCAGCTCCGACAGGGGTAATTCACCCCTCCACTTT

cdr3_length: 14
j_call: TRBJ1-2
clone_size: .
d_call: .
v_call: TRBV5-1
cdr3_aa: CASSLEADSLGYTF
cdr3_nt: TGCGCCAGCAGCTTGGAGGCGGACAGCCTGGGCTACACCTTC

cdr3_length: 14
j_call: TRBJ2-7
clone_size: .
d_call: .
v_call: TRBV9
cdr3_aa: CASSVVPSSYEQYF
cdr3_nt: TGTGCCAGCAGCGTAGTACCCAGCTCCTACGAGCAGTACTTC

cdr3_length: 15
j_call: TRBJ1-5
clone_size: .
d_call: .
v_call: TRBV18
cdr3_aa: CASSPLGGLNQPQHF
cdr3_nt: TGTGCCAGCTCACCACTTGGAGGTCTCAATCAGCCCCAGCATTTT

cdr3_length: 13
j_call: TRBJ2-5
clone_size: .
d_call: TRBD2
v_call: TRBV29-1
cdr3_aa: CSGGLARQETQYF
cdr3_nt: TGCAGCGGAGGACTAGCGCGGCAAGAGACCCAGTACTTC

cdr3_length: 12
j_call: TRBJ1-1
clone_size: .
d_call: TRBD1
v_call: TRBV6-6
cdr3_aa: CASRGGNTEAFF
cdr3_nt: TGTGCCAGCAGAGGGGGCAACACTGAAGCTTTCTTT

cdr3_length: 16
j_call: TRBJ2-1
clone_size: .
d_call: TRBD2
v_call: TRBV25-1
cdr3_aa: CASSDLCGRAYNEQFF
cdr3_nt: TGTGCCAGCAGTGATCTATGCGGGAGAGCCTACAATGAGCAGTTCTTC

cdr3_length: 14
j_call: TRBJ1-3
clone_size: .
d_call: .
v_call: TRBV3-1/TRBV3-2
cdr3_aa: CASSPTMYGNTIYF
cdr3_nt: TGTGCCAGCAGCCCGACTATGTATGGAAACACCATATATTTT

cdr3_length: 16
j_call: TRBJ2-7
clone_size: .
d_call: .
v_call: TRBV5-4
cdr3_aa: CARRSDVGSSPAEQYF
cdr3_nt: TGTGCCCGCCGATCGGATGTGGGGAGTTCCCCCGCCGAGCAGTACTTC

cdr3_length: 15
j_call: TRBJ1-3
clone_size: .
d_call: .
v_call: TRBV10-1
cdr3_aa: CASSEGRMPGNTIYF
cdr3_nt: TGCGCCAGCAGCGAAGGGAGGATGCCTGGAAACACCATATATTTT

cdr3_length: 19
j_call: TRBJ2-6
clone_size: .
d_call: TRBD1
v_call: TRBV5-1
cdr3_aa: CASSRLMRDRVSGANVLTF
cdr3_nt: TGCGCCAGCAGCCGACTTATGCGGGACAGGGTATCTGGGGCCAACGTCCTGACTTTC

cdr3_length: 17
j_call: TRBJ1-2
clone_size: .
d_call: .
v_call: TRBV3-1/TRBV3-2
cdr3_aa: CASSQDTWGHPHDGYTF
cdr3_nt: TGTGCCAGCAGCCAAGATACTTGGGGACATCCGCACGATGGCTACACCTTC

cdr3_length: 15
j_call: TRBJ1-3
clone_size: .
d_call: .
v_call: TRBV7-8
cdr3_aa: CASRREGGSGNTIYF
cdr3_nt: TGTGCCAGCAGACGTGAGGGCGGTTCGGGAAACACCATATATTTT

cdr3_length: 17
j_call: TRBJ1-3
clone_size: .
d_call: TRBD1
v_call: TRBV5-1
cdr3_aa: CASSLVTGTDSGNTIYF
cdr3_nt: TGCGCCAGCAGCTTGGTAACGGGGACAGATTCTGGAAACACCATATATTTT

cdr3_length: 14
j_call: TRBJ2-7
clone_size: .
d_call: .
v_call: TRBV7-3
cdr3_aa: CASSVQAGYYEQYF
cdr3_nt: TGTGCCAGCAGCGTCCAGGCGGGCTACTACGAGCAGTACTTC

cdr3_length: 13
j_call: TRBJ2-7
clone_size: .
d_call: .
v_call: TRBV7-8
cdr3_aa: CASSLASKGEQYF
cdr3_nt: TGTGCCAGCAGCTTAGCGTCGAAGGGGGAGCAGTACTTC

cdr3_length: 14
j_call: TRBJ2-1
clone_size: .
d_call: TRBD2
v_call: TRBV20-1
cdr3_aa: CSASGGEGYNEQFF
cdr3_nt: TGCAGTGCTAGTGGCGGGGAGGGTTACAATGAGCAGTTCTTC

cdr3_length: 15
j_call: TRBJ2-1
clone_size: once
d_call: .
v_call: TRBV7-9
cdr3_aa: CASSPKGGMDNEQFF
cdr3_nt: TGTGCCAGCAGCCCCAAAGGGGGAATGGACAATGAGCAGTTCTTC

cdr3_length: 14
j_call: TRBJ2-7
clone_size: .
d_call: .
v_call: TRBV7-2
cdr3_aa: CASSPRRDSYEQYF
cdr3_nt: TGTGCCAGCAGCCCCCGACGGGATTCCTACGAGCAGTACTTC

cdr3_length: 14
j_call: TRBJ2-5
clone_size: .
d_call: .
v_call: TRBV5-1
cdr3_aa: CASSLVQAQETQYF
cdr3_nt: TGCGCCAGCAGCTTGGTTCAGGCACAAGAGACCCAGTACTTC

cdr3_length: 13
j_call: TRBJ1-2
clone_size: .
d_call: .
v_call: TRBV2
cdr3_aa: CASSEDQRAGYTF
cdr3_nt: TGTGCCAGCAGTGAAGACCAGAGGGCTGGCTACACCTTC

cdr3_length: 15
j_call: TRBJ2-2
clone_size: .
d_call: TRBD1
v_call: TRBV2
cdr3_aa: CASRDRGWGTGELFF
cdr3_nt: TGTGCCAGCAGGGACAGGGGGTGGGGCACCGGGGAGCTGTTTTTT

cdr3_length: 15
j_call: TRBJ1-4
clone_size: .
d_call: TRBD1
v_call: TRBV28
cdr3_aa: CASNPVQGAQEKLFF
cdr3_nt: TGTGCCAGCAATCCCGTCCAGGGGGCTCAGGAAAAACTGTTTTTT

cdr3_length: 13
j_call: TRBJ2-7
clone_size: .
d_call: TRBD1
v_call: TRBV9
cdr3_aa: CASSIGTGSEQYF
cdr3_nt: TGTGCCAGCAGCATTGGGACAGGGAGCGAGCAGTACTTC

cdr3_length: 16
j_call: TRBJ1-2
clone_size: .
d_call: .
v_call: TRBV6-2/TRBV6-3
cdr3_aa: CASSIPRGVSNYGYTF
cdr3_nt: TGTGCCAGCAGTATTCCCCGGGGGGTATCTAACTATGGCTACACCTTC

cdr3_length: 11
j_call: TRBJ2-3
clone_size: .
d_call: .
v_call: TRBV7-2
cdr3_aa: CASTATDTQYF
cdr3_nt: TGTGCCAGCACCGCGACAGATACGCAGTATTTT

cdr3_length: 13
j_call: TRBJ2-7
clone_size: .
d_call: .
v_call: TRBV6-5
cdr3_aa: CASSYGIAYEQYF
cdr3_nt: TGTGCCAGCAGTTACGGCATCGCCTACGAGCAGTACTTC

cdr3_length: 17
j_call: TRBJ1-3
clone_size: .
d_call: .
v_call: TRBV12-5
cdr3_aa: CASGLVVGGADGNTIYF
cdr3_nt: TGTGCTAGTGGTTTGGTCGTCGGGGGGGCCGATGGAAACACCATATATTTT

cdr3_length: 13
j_call: TRBJ1-1
clone_size: once
d_call: .
v_call: TRBV7-9
cdr3_aa: CAGGRASGTEAFF
cdr3_nt: TGTGCCGGAGGGAGGGCGTCCGGCACTGAAGCTTTCTTT

cdr3_length: 11
j_call: TRBJ1-4
clone_size: .
d_call: .
v_call: TRBV6-5
cdr3_aa: CASSLNEKLFF
cdr3_nt: TGTGCCAGCAGTTTAAATGAAAAACTGTTTTTT

cdr3_length: 15
j_call: TRBJ1-4
clone_size: .
d_call: TRBD1
v_call: TRBV5-1
cdr3_aa: CASSLDGQGNEKLFF
cdr3_nt: TGCGCCAGCAGCTTGGACGGACAGGGGAACGAAAAACTGTTTTTT

cdr3_length: 16
j_call: TRBJ2-2
clone_size: .
d_call: TRBD2
v_call: TRBV6-6
cdr3_aa: CASSYSVGGLAGELFF
cdr3_nt: TGTGCCAGCAGTTACTCTGTGGGAGGGTTGGCCGGGGAGCTGTTTTTT

cdr3_length: 19
j_call: TRBJ2-6
clone_size: .
d_call: .
v_call: TRBV4-1
cdr3_aa: CASSLRETRTLSGANVLTF
cdr3_nt: TGCGCCAGCAGCTTAAGGGAGACCAGGACGCTCTCTGGGGCCAACGTCCTGACTTTC

cdr3_length: 19
j_call: TRBJ2-7
clone_size: .
d_call: .
v_call: TRBV14
cdr3_aa: CASSQDHGVDGGIYYEQYF
cdr3_nt: TGTGCCAGCAGCCAAGATCATGGGGTGGACGGAGGGATCTACTACGAGCAGTACTTC

cdr3_length: 15
j_call: TRBJ1-6
clone_size: .
d_call: TRBD1
v_call: TRBV5-1
cdr3_aa: CASRGGQEGNSPLHF
cdr3_nt: TGCGCCAGCAGGGGGGGACAGGAGGGTAATTCACCCCTCCACTTT

cdr3_length: 15
j_call: TRBJ1-1
clone_size: .
d_call: .
v_call: TRBV11-3
cdr3_aa: CASSPGAGMNTEAFF
cdr3_nt: TGTGCCAGCAGCCCGGGAGCAGGGATGAACACTGAAGCTTTCTTT

cdr3_length: 15
j_call: TRBJ2-1
clone_size: .
d_call: .
v_call: TRBV6-5
cdr3_aa: CASSPIINQDNEQFF
cdr3_nt: TGTGCCAGCAGTCCGATAATTAACCAGGACAATGAGCAGTTCTTC